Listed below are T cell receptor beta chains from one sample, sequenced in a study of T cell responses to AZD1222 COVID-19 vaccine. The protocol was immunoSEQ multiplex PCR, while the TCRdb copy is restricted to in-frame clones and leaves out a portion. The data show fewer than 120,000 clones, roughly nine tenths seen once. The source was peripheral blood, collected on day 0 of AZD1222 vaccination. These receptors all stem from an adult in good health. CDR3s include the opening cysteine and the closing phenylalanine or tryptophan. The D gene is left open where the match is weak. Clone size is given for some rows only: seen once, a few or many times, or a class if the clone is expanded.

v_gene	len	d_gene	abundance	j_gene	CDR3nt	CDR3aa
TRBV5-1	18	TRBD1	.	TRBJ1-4	TGCGCCAGCAGCCACCAGCCCGGGACAGATGCAACTAATGAAAAACTGTTTTTT	CASSHQPGTDATNEKLFF
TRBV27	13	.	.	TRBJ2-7	TGTGCCAGCAGTTCCCTCGGGGGAGGCGAGCAGTACTTC	CASSSLGGGEQYF
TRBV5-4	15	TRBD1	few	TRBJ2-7	TGTGCCAGCAGCACCGGGACAGCGAAAACCTACGAGCAGTACTTC	CASSTGTAKTYEQYF
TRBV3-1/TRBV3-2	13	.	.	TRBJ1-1	TGTGCCAGCAGCCAAGAGATGAACACTGAAGCTTTCTTT	CASSQEMNTEAFF
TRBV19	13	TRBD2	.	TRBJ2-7	TGTGCCAGTAGTAGCGGGAGCTCCTACGAGCAGTACTTC	CASSSGSSYEQYF
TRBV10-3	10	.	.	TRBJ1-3	TGTGCCATCCTCGGAAACACCATATATTTT	CAILGNTIYF
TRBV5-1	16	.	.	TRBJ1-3	TGCGCCAGCAGCCCCGGACAGTTCTACTCTGGAAATACCATATATTTT	CASSPGQFYSGNTIYF
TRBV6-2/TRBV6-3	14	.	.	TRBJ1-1	TGTGCCAGCAGTTACTCTCGGGGGCGGCCTGAAGCTTTCTTT	CASSYSRGRPEAFF
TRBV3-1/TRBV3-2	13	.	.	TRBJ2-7	TGTGCCAGCAGAATGCAGCCAGCCTACGAGCAGTACTTC	CASRMQPAYEQYF
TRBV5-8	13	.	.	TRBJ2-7	TGTGCCAGCAGTTCGGGCCAGAAGGTAGAGCAGTACTTC	CASSSGQKVEQYF
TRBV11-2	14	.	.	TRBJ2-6	TGTGCCAGCAGCCCCCGCCCAGAGGCCAACGTCCTGACTTTC	CASSPRPEANVLTF
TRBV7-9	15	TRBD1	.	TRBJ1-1	TGTGCCAGCAGCTTAGGACAGGGGATGAACACTGAAGCTTTCTTT	CASSLGQGMNTEAFF
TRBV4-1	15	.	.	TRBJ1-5	TGCGCCAGCAGCCAAGCCGAGAATAGCAATCAGCCCCAGCATTTT	CASSQAENSNQPQHF
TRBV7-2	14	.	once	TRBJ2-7	TGTGCCAGCAGCTTCCAACACCCCTCCTACGAGCAGTACTTC	CASSFQHPSYEQYF
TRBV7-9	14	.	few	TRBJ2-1	TGTGCCAGCAGCTTTTTTCCTTATTACAATGAGCAGTTCTTC	CASSFFPYYNEQFF
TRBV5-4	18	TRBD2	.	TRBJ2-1	TGTGCCAGCAGCTTGACGTTCATCCTAGCGGGGGGCCACAATGAGCAGTTCTTC	CASSLTFILAGGHNEQFF
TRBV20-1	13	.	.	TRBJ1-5	TGCAGTGCTAGTCCGGGAGGCAATCAGCCCCAGCATTTT	CSASPGGNQPQHF
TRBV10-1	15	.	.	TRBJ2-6	TGCGCCAGCTCCCCAGTGGGGTCTGGGGCCAACGTCCTGACTTTC	CASSPVGSGANVLTF
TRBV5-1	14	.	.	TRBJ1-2	TGCGCCAGCAGCTTGGCAAACAGGGACTATGGCTACACCTTC	CASSLANRDYGYTF
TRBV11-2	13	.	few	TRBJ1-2	TGTGCCAGCAGCCGGACAAGAGACTATGGCTACACCTTC	CASSRTRDYGYTF
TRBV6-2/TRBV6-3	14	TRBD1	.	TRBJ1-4	TGTGCCAGCAGTCCCTACAGGGGGCATGAAAAACTGTTTTTT	CASSPYRGHEKLFF
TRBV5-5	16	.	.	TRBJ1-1	TGTGCCAGCAGCTCCCTACCTAAGGCCTGGGACACTGAAGCTTTCTTT	CASSSLPKAWDTEAFF
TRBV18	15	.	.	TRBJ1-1	TGTGCCAGCTCACCACCGGGACTTTACTCCACTGAAGCTTTCTTT	CASSPPGLYSTEAFF
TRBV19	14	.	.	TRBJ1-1	TGTGCCAGTAGTATGGACGGGAGGAACACTGAAGCTTTCTTT	CASSMDGRNTEAFF
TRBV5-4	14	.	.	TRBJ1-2	TGTGCCAGCAGCTTGGAACAGGGCGTTAGTGGCTACACCTTC	CASSLEQGVSGYTF
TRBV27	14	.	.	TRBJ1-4	TGTGCCAGCAGTTTATACTCAGGGGATGGAAAACTGTTTTTT	CASSLYSGDGKLFF
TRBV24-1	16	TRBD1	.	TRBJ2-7	TGTGCCACCAGTGCGGTACCGGGACAGGGGCATTACGAGCAGTACTTC	CATSAVPGQGHYEQYF
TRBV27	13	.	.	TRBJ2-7	TGTGCCAGCAGTTTTCGGGAATCCTACGAGCAGTACTTC	CASSFRESYEQYF
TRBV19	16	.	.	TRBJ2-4	TGTGCCAGTAGGGACTATTTTAGGGGGCTCGGAAACATTCAGTACTTC	CASRDYFRGLGNIQYF